This T cell receptor beta chain originates from a study of T cell responses to AZD1222 COVID-19 vaccine. Findings and limits, study-wide: As reported, nearly half of all spike-specific TCRs target variant regions that are unmutated. Two AZD1222 doses significantly raised spike-specific TCR breadth and depth over controls.

CDR3 length equals 15 residues. CDR1 MNHEY and CDR2 SVGAGI come from the germline V gene. V shed 0 bases and J 5 bases; nucleotides not matched to a gene: 5. This table comes from immunoSEQ multiplex PCR, and its TCRdb copy is limited to in-frame clones, with some not included. The sample lists roughly 70,000 clones; 82% were seen once. Regarding this clone: The antigen is unknown.

The J gene is TRBJ1-2, the V gene TRBV6-5, with 8 bases aligning to TRBD1. The clonotype originates from an adult in good health. Sample: peripheral blood, taken on day 0 of AZD1222 vaccination. CDR3 region: CASSYSGQGEYGYTF. As DNA, the CDR3 is TGTGCCAGCAGTTACTCTGGACAGGGAGAATATGGCTACACCTTC.